These 2 T cell receptor beta chains share one sample of origin, sequenced in a study of T cell repertoires in cytomegalovirus infection. TCRdb recomputed calls from the reads with MiXCR, one row per CDR3 protein. The sample has about 110,000 distinct CDR3 sequences, around 31% seen once. These receptors have no known antigen. The source was CD8+ T cells from cultured PBMCs, collected from culture after CMV antigen stimulation. Source of these receptors: a human donor in good health (CMV status not recorded). Some clones in this sample may be carry-over from other donors' samples.

This clonotype was seen a few times. This sequence joins TRBV7-8 and TRBJ1-5; D not certain. Germline V gene lookup returns CDR1 SGHVS and CDR2 FQNEAQ. Trimming took off 5 bases at V and 0 bases at J, with 11 bases between the two ends. CDR3 size: 15 residues. DNA of the CDR3: TGTGCCAGCAGCCCCAGTGATTATAGCAATCAGCCCCAGCATTTT. It translates to CASSPSDYSNQPQHF.

This clonotype was seen many times. This rearrangement joins TRBV7-2 to TRBJ2-1; 7 bases agree with TRBD1. V dropped 4 bases and J dropped 0; count of bases not matched to a gene: 3. This CDR3 comprises 15 residues. Germline lookup yields CDR1 SGHTA and CDR2 FQGNSA. The CDR3, as DNA: TGTGCCAGCAGCTCCAGGGACAGCTCCTACAATGAGCAGTTCTTC. It codes for CASSSRDSSYNEQFF.